The following is a T cell receptor beta chain sequence with its context. Its antigen remains unidentified. Germline CDR1 reads DFQATT; CDR2 reads SNEGSKA (reference sequence). This CDR3 has 12 residues. These data originate in a study of T cells expressing NK-cell markers. Study-wide results and caveats: These clonotypes additionally ranked first within the CD3+CD56-NKG2C+ fraction of a handful of donors.

TCRdb reworked the 5' RACE reads into one entry per CDR3 protein, no DNA. The sample table includes 350,000 to 450,000 distinct CDR3 sequences. This TCR derives from a man aged 18 to 69 in good health. What was sequenced was blood T cells: a sorted CD56 or NKG2C T cell subset, CD4+ or CD8+ T cells, or bulk PBMC T cells (not recorded which). V and J are TRBV20-1 and TRBJ2-2; lacking DNA, the TRBD2 call made by TCRdb goes unchecked. CDR3 region: CSPLTRDGELFF.